This is a list of T cell receptor beta chains from one sample in a study of T cells in Graves' hyperthyroidism and ophthalmopathy. TCRdb redid the calling of the multiplex PCR reads with MiXCR, one entry per CDR3 protein. This table holds hundreds of thousands of distinct CDR3 sequences, 15% to 20% found once. The sample consisted of blood. These receptors were obtained from a man in his fifties or sixties with Graves' ophthalmopathy. The CDR3 runs from the conserved cysteine through the conserved F or W. The D gene is left open where the match is weak. Clone size is stated in some rows and not others, as once, few, many or a class when expanded.

d_call cdr3_length j_call v_call clone_size cdr3_nt cdr3_aa
- 15 TRBJ1-2 TRBV5-1 - TGCGCCAGCAGCTTGGTAAGAGCGGCTGACTATGGCTACACCTTC CASSLVRAADYGYTF
- 14 TRBJ2-3 TRBV9 - TGTGCCAGCAGCCGGATAGCTAGCACAGATACGCAGTATTTT CASSRIASTDTQYF
- 13 TRBJ2-2 TRBV11-2 many TGTGCCAGCAGCTTCTCCGGGGGCGGGGAGCTGTTTTTT CASSFSGGGELFF
- 16 TRBJ2-1 TRBV27 many TGTGCCAGCAGTTTCGAGGGTCCCGATCCCCGATATGAGCAGTTCTTC CASSFEGPDPRYEQFF
- 15 TRBJ2-6 TRBV28 - TGTGCCAGCAGTTCCCGGGGTAATGGGGCCAACGTCCTGACTTTC CASSSRGNGANVLTF
- 16 TRBJ2-1 TRBV7-2 many TGTGCCAGCAGCTTATTGCCGGGACTCCACCCGAATGAGCAGTTCTTC CASSLLPGLHPNEQFF
- 15 TRBJ1-2 TRBV28 - TGTGCCAGCAGTTCTCCGGGGGGGGCCGAAGATGGCTACACCTTC CASSSPGGAEDGYTF
- 18 TRBJ1-5 TRBV9 - TGTGCCAGCAGCGTAGGGGATGAGGGGAAGATCAGCAATCAGCCCCAGCATTTT CASSVGDEGKISNQPQHF
- 17 TRBJ2-6 TRBV7-3 - TGTGCCAGCAGCTTAACGGGAGGTAGCTCTGGGGCCAACGTCCTGACTTTC CASSLTGGSSGANVLTF
TRBD2 14 TRBJ2-7 TRBV30 many TGTGCCTGGAGGTTAGCGGGCGGGATGTACGAGCAGTACTTC CAWRLAGGMYEQYF
- 15 TRBJ2-6 TRBV11-1 few TGTGCCAGCGGTTCGTTCGGGTCTGGGGCCAACGTCCTGACTTTC CASGSFGSGANVLTF
- 13 TRBJ2-7 TRBV20-1 many TGCAGTGCCCAAATGGCGGGGACCTACGAGCAGTACTTC CSAQMAGTYEQYF
TRBD1 16 TRBJ2-5 TRBV27 many TGTGCCAGCAGTCCGTATACTACAGGGGGTATGGAGACCCAGTACTTC CASSPYTTGGMETQYF
- 15 TRBJ2-5 TRBV28 many TGTGCCAGCAGCCGGTTGAGACTACCACCAGGGGACCAGTACTTC CASSRLRLPPGDQYF
- 14 TRBJ2-1 TRBV7-9 - TGTGCCAGCAGCTGGGCGGGAATTAACAATGAGCAGTTCTTC CASSWAGINNEQFF
- 15 TRBJ1-4 TRBV28 few TGTGCCAGCAGGCACTGGGAGACAGGTGATGAAAAACTGTTTTTT CASRHWETGDEKLFF
- 14 TRBJ2-5 TRBV7-8 - TGTGCCAGCAGCCCAGAGGGGGCGGGGGAGACCCAGTACTTC CASSPEGAGETQYF
- 14 TRBJ2-5 TRBV11-2 once TGTGCCAGCAGCTTACAATTGGTCCAAGAGACCCAGTACTTC CASSLQLVQETQYF
- 12 TRBJ2-7 TRBV10-3 many TGTGCCATCAGGGAAGGGCCCTTCGAGCAGTACTTC CAIREGPFEQYF
- 15 TRBJ2-3 TRBV10-2 - TGCGCCAGCAGTGACAGCAGGGGCACCACAGATACGCAGTATTTT CASSDSRGTTDTQYF
TRBD1 16 TRBJ2-2 TRBV24-1 few TGTGCCACCAGTGCGAAAGGGACAGGGGACACCGGGGAGCTGTTTTTT CATSAKGTGDTGELFF
- 13 TRBJ2-5 TRBV2 many TGTGCCAGCAGTGACGACCTCCAAGAGACCCAGTACTTC CASSDDLQETQYF
- 12 TRBJ2-7 TRBV20-1 many TGCAGTGCTAGATTGGACATCAACGAGCAGTACTTC CSARLDINEQYF